This passage covers 20 T cell receptor beta chains from one sample sequenced in a study of graft-versus-host responses after intestinal transplantation. Only in-frame clones appear in the TCRdb table, and some are missing; sequencing was by immunoSEQ multiplex PCR. The sample lists some 140,000 clones, approximately 94% occurring once. Their specific antigens are unknown. Sample: unstimulated CD4+ T cells sorted from spleen or lymph node cells, taken before intestinal transplant. The receptors derive from a human donor who received an intestinal transplant.

The rearrangement uses TRBV18 and TRBJ1-6; the D gene is possibly TRBD1 (6 bases). V lost 4 bases to trimming and J lost 7 bases, with 17 bases between them. The length of the CDR3 is 16 residues. Germline V lookup: CDR1 KGHSH, CDR2 LQKENI. The CDR3 nucleotides are TGTGCCAGCTCACTACGGCCAACAGGGAGAAATTCACCCCTCCACTTT. It translates to CASSLRPTGRNSPLHF.

The genes are TRBV7-3 and TRBJ2-2; 7 nucleotides match TRBD2. Germline V CDR1 and CDR2: SGHTA, FQGTGA. V lost 5 bases, J lost 0 bases, and 3 bases stayed unmatched. The CDR3 totals 15 residues. The CDR3 protein is CASSPRGTNTGELFF. The CDR3 nucleotides are TGTGCCAGCAGCCCGCGGGGGACGAACACCGGGGAGCTGTTTTTT.

This sequence joins TRBV27 and TRBJ1-6; possible D gene TRBD1, 5 bases. The CDR3 contains 13 residues. V was clipped by 6 bases and J by 8 bases, with 11 bases between them. CDR1 is MNHEY and CDR2 is SMNVEV in the germline V gene (reference sequence). The CDR3 spells CASRRSGDSPLHF. Here the CDR3 DNA reads TGTGCCAGCAGGCGGTCGGGGGATTCACCCCTCCACTTT.

The chain employs TRBV7-9 and TRBJ1-1, with a weak D call TRBD1 (5 bases). The CDR3 has 11 amino acids. Germline-derived CDR1 and CDR2 are SEHNR and FQNEAQ (reference sequence). Trimming cost V 8 bases and J 9 bases, with 13 bases left between them. Here the CDR3 DNA reads TGTGCCAGCCACCGGGACGGCAAAGCTTTCTTT. It codes for CASHRDGKAFF. Supplemented by reference TRBV7-9 and TRBJ1-1, the full variable domain reads DTGVSQNPRHKITKRGQNVTFRCDPISEHNRLYWYRQTLGQGPEFLTYFQNEAQLEKSRLLSDRFSAERPKGSFSTLEIQRTEQGDSAMYLCASHRDGKAFFGQGTRLTVV.

This chain links TRBV2 with TRBJ1-1, with D possibly being TRBD1 (5 bases). Per germline, CDR1 SNHLY and CDR2 FYNNEI. CDR3 size: 13 residues. The ends were cut back, 5 bases at V and 5 bases at J, with 12 bases in the middle. The CDR3 loop reads CASSRGGGTEAFF. DNA for the CDR3: TGTGCCAGCAGTAGGGGAGGTGGGACTGAAGCTTTCTTT.

V usage is TRBV6-1 and J usage is TRBJ2-5; D could derive from TRBD1 or TRBD2 (5 bases each). V was trimmed by 1 base and J by 11 bases, leaving 14 bases between them. The CDR3 spans 13 residues. CDR1 is MNHNS, CDR2 SASEGT, per germline. The chain's CDR3 is CASSEGGVGEQYF. The CDR3 region has the DNA TGTGCCAGCAGTGAAGGGGGCGTGGGGGAGCAGTACTTC.

The chain uses TRBV27 and TRBJ1-1; perhaps TRBD1 as D (6 bases). The germline V and J ends were trimmed by 4 bases and 1 base, with 19 bases remaining between them. The CDR3 is 17 residues long. CDR1 and CDR2 from the germline V gene are MNHEY and SMNVEV (reference sequence). CDR3: CASSSRRGSGRNTEAFF. The CDR3 region has the DNA TGTGCCAGCAGTTCACGAAGGGGGTCTGGTAGGAACACTGAAGCTTTCTTT.

The chain joins TRBV11-3 to TRBJ2-3; a possible D gene is TRBD1 (6 bases). CDR1 is SGHNT and CDR2 is YENEEA in the germline V gene. V was trimmed by 5 bases and J by 0 bases, leaving 15 bases between them. There are 16 residues in the CDR3. The CDR3 is CASSPGTPLSTDTQYF. The CDR3, as DNA: TGTGCCAGCAGCCCAGGGACACCTCTAAGCACAGATACGCAGTATTTT.

This chain connects TRBV5-1 to TRBJ1-5, with TRBD1 as a possible D gene (6 bases). This CDR3 has 16 amino acids. Germline V gene lookup returns CDR1 SGHRS and CDR2 YFSETQ. V lost 0 bases, J lost 2 bases, and 12 bases lay in between. Written as DNA, the CDR3 is TGCGCCAGCAGCTTGGATGGCAGGGGAGGCAATCAGCCCCAGCATTTT. It yields the protein CASSLDGRGGNQPQHF.

Only a few counts were recorded for this clone. The chain combines TRBV4-1 with TRBJ1-6; D gene ambiguous. V gave up 5 bases and J gave up 11 bases, with 10 bases separating them. Germline loops: CDR1 MGHRA, CDR2 YSYEKL. The CDR3 runs to 12 residues. DNA for the CDR3: TGCGCCAGCAGCTCCGAAGGGCCACCCCTCCACTTT. Its protein product is CASSSEGPPLHF.

This chain links TRBV21-1 with TRBJ2-7; the D call TRBD1 from the table was never checked on the DNA. TRBV21-1 is a recognized pseudogene. There are 15 residues in the CDR3. Here the CDR3 DNA reads TGTGCCAGCAGCCTGGGGACAGGGGAGACTTACGAGCAGTACTTC. Translation: CASSLGTGETYEQYF.

The chain is built from TRBV6-1 and TRBJ1-1; perhaps TRBD1 as D (5 bases). Germline-derived CDR1 and CDR2 are MNHNS and SASEGT. The CDR3 extends over 13 amino acids. The V and J ends lost 3 bases and 3 bases respectively, with 8 bases between them. The DNA of the CDR3 is TGTGCCAGCAGTGATTTCAGGGACACTGAAGCTTTCTTT. This encodes CASSDFRDTEAFF.

This chain joins TRBV10-3 and TRBJ2-3, with a weak D call TRBD2 (6 bases). V shed 7 bases and J shed 2 bases, with 13 bases lying between them. This CDR3 comprises 14 residues. Looked up from germline, CDR1 is ENHRY and CDR2 is SYGVKD. This CDR3 is CAINAGTVTDTQYF. As DNA, the CDR3 is TGTGCCATCAATGCGGGGACGGTCACAGATACGCAGTATTTT.

This chain joins TRBV2 and TRBJ2-2, with 14 nucleotides matching TRBD2. The V segment lost 4 bases and the J segment 5 bases; nucleotides outside the gene matches: 3. CDR3 length: 16 amino acids. Germline V gene lookup returns CDR1 SNHLY and CDR2 FYNNEI. CDR3 loop: CASSGLAGGLTGELFF. The DNA of the CDR3 is TGTGCCAGCAGTGGACTAGCGGGGGGGCTGACCGGGGAGCTGTTTTTT.

The chain couples TRBV4-1 to TRBJ1-2; D is possibly TRBD1 (5 bases). The CDR3 consists of 15 residues. From germline, CDR1 is MGHRA and CDR2 YSYEKL. The germline V and J ends were trimmed by 4 bases and 1 base, with 13 bases remaining between them. DNA for the CDR3: TGCGCCAGCAGCCCACAACAGGTCAATAACTATGGCTACACCTTC. This encodes CASSPQQVNNYGYTF.

The V call is TRBV7-9, the J call TRBJ2-1; no reliable D call. Deletions cut 2 bases from V and 0 bases from J, with 5 bases between. The CDR3 length is 14 residues. The germline gives CDR1 SEHNR, CDR2 FQNEAQ (reference sequence). CDR3 sequence: CASSLTSSYNEQFF. The CDR3 DNA reads as TGTGCCAGCAGCTTAACGAGCTCCTACAATGAGCAGTTCTTC.

V is TRBV2 and J is TRBJ2-1; 11 bases are shared with TRBD2. The CDR3 length is 15 residues. The V segment lost 2 bases and the J segment 6 bases; nucleotides outside the gene matches: 3. Germline V gives CDR1 SNHLY, CDR2 FYNNEI. CDR3 DNA sequence: TGTGCCAGCAGTGAACTAGCGGGGGGCCCCAATGAGCAGTTCTTC. Translated, it gives CASSELAGGPNEQFF.

This clone was observed a few times. The V call is TRBV11-2, the J call TRBJ2-3, with D unclear. V was pared by 5 bases and J by 6 bases, with 9 bases between. The CDR3 has 12 residues. The germline V gene has CDR1 SGHAT and CDR2 FQNNGV. This chain's CDR3 is CASSPDTDTQYF. CDR3 coding DNA: TGTGCCAGCAGCCCCGACACCGATACGCAGTATTTT.

The chain joins TRBV19 to TRBJ1-6, with D unresolved. V was cut by 3 bases and J by 4 bases, with 7 bases left in between. CDR3 length: 14 residues. Germline CDR1 reads LNHDA; CDR2 reads SQIVND (reference sequence). CDR3 in DNA: TGTGCCAGTAGTATGGAGCAGTATAATTCACCCCTCCACTTT. Protein: CASSMEQYNSPLHF. The whole variable domain, filled in from reference TRBV19 and TRBJ1-6, reads DGGITQSPKYLFRKEGQNVTLSCEQNLNHDAMYWYRQDPGQGLRLIYYSQIVNDFQKGDIAEGYSVSREKKESFPLTVTSAQKNPTAFYLCASSMEQYNSPLHFGNGTRLTVT.

The chain carries TRBV5-1 and TRBJ1-1, with 7 bases matching TRBD1. This CDR3 spans 15 amino acids. Germline assignment: CDR1 SGHRS and CDR2 YFSETQ. Losses at the gene ends were 1 base for V and 0 bases for J; bases not matched to a gene: 3. CDR3 in amino acids: CASSLQTGLNTEAFF. For the CDR3, the DNA is TGCGCCAGCAGCTTGCAGACAGGGCTGAACACTGAAGCTTTCTTT.